This entry features one T cell receptor (beta chain) sequence. This entry is derived from a study of blood T cell repertoires in COVID-19. Clones were sequenced by immunoSEQ multiplex PCR, and TCRdb holds only the in-frame ones, with some missing. The sample records 200,000 to 250,000 clones, roughly 88% being singletons. The sequence was obtained from a woman aged 40 to 49 with acute COVID-19. The sample comprised PBMCs or T cells enriched from blood (not recorded which).

CDR3 sequence (DNA): TGTGCCAGCAGCCCGAGCGGACAGGGGGGCTACACCTTC. Its translation is CASSPSGQGGYTF. The chain links TRBV7-2 to TRBJ1-2; 9 bases match TRBD1. The germline V gene encodes CDR1 SGHTA and CDR2 FQGNSA. The CDR3 is made up of 13 amino acids. J gave up 8 bases and V 5 bases, and 6 bases lay outside the gene matches.